The text below deals with one T cell receptor beta chain. The CDR3 spans 15 residues. With 8 bases removed from V and 4 bases from J, the gap between germline ends came to 20 bases. Germline V gene lookup returns CDR1 MNHEY and CDR2 SVGAGI. The table came from immunoSEQ multiplex PCR; TCRdb's copy has only in-frame clones and leaves some out. Among hundreds of thousands of clones listed, approximately 79% were seen once. This record comes from a study of shared clonotypes between healthy human individuals. Material: memory CD4+ T cells sorted from blood. Subset of the sample: CD45RA-negative fraction. The J gene is TRBJ1-1, the V gene TRBV6-5; the D is unclear. This TCR was sampled from a young woman in good health. Here the CDR3 reads CASLMGFGLVTEAFF. As DNA, the CDR3 is TGTGCCAGCTTAATGGGATTCGGGTTAGTCACTGAAGCTTTCTTT.